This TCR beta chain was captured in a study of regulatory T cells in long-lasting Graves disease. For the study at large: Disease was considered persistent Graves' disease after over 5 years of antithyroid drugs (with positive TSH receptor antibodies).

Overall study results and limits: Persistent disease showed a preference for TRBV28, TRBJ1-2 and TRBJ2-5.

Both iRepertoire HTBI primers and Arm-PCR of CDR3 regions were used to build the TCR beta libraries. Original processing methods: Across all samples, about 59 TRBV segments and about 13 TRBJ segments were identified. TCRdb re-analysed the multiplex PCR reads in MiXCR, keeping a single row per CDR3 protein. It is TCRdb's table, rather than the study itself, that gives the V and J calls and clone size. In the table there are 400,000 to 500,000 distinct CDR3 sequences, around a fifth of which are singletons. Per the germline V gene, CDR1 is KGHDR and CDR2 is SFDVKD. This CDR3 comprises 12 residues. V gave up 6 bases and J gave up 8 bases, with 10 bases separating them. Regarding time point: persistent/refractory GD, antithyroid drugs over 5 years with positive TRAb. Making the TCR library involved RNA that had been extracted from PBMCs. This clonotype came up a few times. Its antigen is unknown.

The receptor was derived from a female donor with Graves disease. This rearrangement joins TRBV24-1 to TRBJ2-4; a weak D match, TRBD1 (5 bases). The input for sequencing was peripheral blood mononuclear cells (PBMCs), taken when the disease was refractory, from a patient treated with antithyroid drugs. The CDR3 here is CATSTGSDIQYF. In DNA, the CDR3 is TGTGCCACCAGTACAGGAAGTGACATTCAGTACTTC.